The T cell receptor beta chain described here comes from a study of T cell changes during pregnancy in multiple sclerosis. Germline loops: CDR1 MNHEY, CDR2 SVGAGI. After removal of 4 bases from V and 6 bases from J, the junction contained 4 bases not matched to a gene. The CDR3 is 13 residues long. Profiled with immunoSEQ multiplex PCR; TCRdb holds only in-frame clones, not every one. The table has some 20,000 clones, 85% to 90% seen once. This TCR came from a female donor in good health, enrolled as a control in a pregnancy study. The rearrangement joins TRBV6-5 to TRBJ1-2; 8 bases agree with TRBD1. The starting material was CD4+ T cells from peripheral blood mononuclear cells, obtained in the first trimester of pregnancy. The CDR3 region has the DNA TGTGCCAGCAGTTCTCAGGGGGCGGATGGCTACACCTTC. This translates into CASSSQGADGYTF.